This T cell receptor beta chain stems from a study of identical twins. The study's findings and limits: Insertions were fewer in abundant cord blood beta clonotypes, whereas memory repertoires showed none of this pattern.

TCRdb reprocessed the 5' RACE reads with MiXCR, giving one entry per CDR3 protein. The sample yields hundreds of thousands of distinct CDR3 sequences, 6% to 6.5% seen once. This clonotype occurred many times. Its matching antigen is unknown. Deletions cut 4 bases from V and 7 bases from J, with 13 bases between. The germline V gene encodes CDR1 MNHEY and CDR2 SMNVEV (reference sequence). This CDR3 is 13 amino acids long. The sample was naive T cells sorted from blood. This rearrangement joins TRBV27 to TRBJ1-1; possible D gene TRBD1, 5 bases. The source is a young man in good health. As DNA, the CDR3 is TGTGCCAGCAGTTATACAGGTTTGAGTGAAGCTTTCTTT. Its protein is CASSYTGLSEAFF.